The 6 T cell receptor beta chains below were found in one sample sequenced in a study of Ad26.COV2.S vaccination and SARS-CoV-2 variants. The treatment here: some 20 received Ad26.COV2.S at low or high dose, single or two shots; about 5 received placebo; per-sample allocation not given. Samples came from day 63 after the first vaccine or placebo injection. The repertoire was sequenced with immunoSEQ multiplex PCR; TCRdb's copy has only in-frame clones and lacks some. This table holds roughly 380,000 clones, approximately 81% found once. The sequenced sample was peripheral blood, obtained in a trial of Ad26.COV2.S vaccine versus placebo. These receptors were taken from a person between 18 and 65 years old who received the Ad26.COV2.S COVID-19 vaccine or a placebo.

The CDR3 region is CASSATDSFHEQYF. The DNA of the CDR3 is TGTGCCAGCAGCGCAACGGACAGTTTCCACGAGCAGTACTTC. The J gene is TRBJ2-7, the V gene TRBV7-9; weak D call: TRBD1 (6 bases). Germline CDR1 and CDR2: SEHNR and FQNEAQ (reference sequence). CDR3 length: 14 residues. V lost 5 bases to trimming and J lost 5 bases, with 16 bases between them.

The rearrangement links TRBV28 to TRBJ1-5; a weak D match, TRBD1 (5 bases). Germline CDR1 MDHEN, CDR2 SYDVKM. Trimming pared 4 bases from V and 1 base from J, leaving 8 bases between. CDR3 length: 14 amino acids. CDR3 in amino acids: CASSSGNSNQPQHF. The CDR3 DNA follows: TGTGCCAGCAGTTCAGGGAACAGCAATCAGCCCCAGCATTTT.

V and J are TRBV5-1 and TRBJ2-5; D is undetermined. The germline V gene has CDR1 SGHRS and CDR2 YFSETQ. The CDR3 loop spans 14 amino acids. V was shortened by 0 bases and J by 2 bases, with 8 bases between the two germline ends. In DNA, the CDR3 is TGCGCCAGCAGCTTGGAACCGAGACAAGAGACCCAGTACTTC. Protein sequence: CASSLEPRQETQYF.

V usage is TRBV3-1 (or the pseudogene TRBV3-2) and J usage is TRBJ1-2; no firm D call. The germline V gene has CDR1 LGHDT and CDR2 YNNKEL (reference sequence). The V end was cut by 4 bases, the J end by 6 bases, with 15 bases between. The CDR3 consists of 14 residues. This CDR3 is CASSPYPLEHGYTF. The CDR3 DNA is TGTGCCAGCAGCCCATACCCCCTCGAGCATGGCTACACCTTC.

The rearrangement joins TRBV28 to TRBJ1-1, with D unclear. Germline lookup yields CDR1 MDHEN and CDR2 SYDVKM. CDR3 size: 16 residues. Trimming pared 4 bases from V and 1 base from J, leaving 16 bases between. CDR3 in DNA: TGTGCCAGCAGTTCAACTCGGAGGGCCAAGAACACTGAAGCTTTCTTT. Translation: CASSSTRRAKNTEAFF. Full variable domain (missing parts from reference TRBV28 and TRBJ1-1): DVKVTQSSRYLVKRTGEKVFLECVQDMDHENMFWYRQDPGLGLRLIYFSYDVKMKEKGDIPEGYSVSREKKERFSLILESASTNQTSMYLCASSSTRRAKNTEAFFGQGTRLTVV.

The V gene is TRBV30, the J gene TRBJ1-2; 7 nucleotides align to TRBD1. CDR3 length: 13 amino acids. Germline-derived CDR1 and CDR2 are GTSNPN and SVGIG (reference sequence). Trimming took 0 bases from V and 6 from J; bases not matched to a gene: 4. The CDR3: CAWSVRQGDGYTF. For the CDR3, the DNA is TGTGCCTGGAGTGTAAGACAGGGCGATGGCTACACCTTC. Combining the CDR3 with reference TRBV30 and TRBJ1-2 gives the whole variable domain SQTIHQWPATLVQPVGSPLSLECTVEGTSNPNLYWYRQAAGRGLQLLFYSVGIGQISSEVPQNLSASRPQDRQFILSSKKLLLSDSGFYLCAWSVRQGDGYTFGSGTRLTVV.